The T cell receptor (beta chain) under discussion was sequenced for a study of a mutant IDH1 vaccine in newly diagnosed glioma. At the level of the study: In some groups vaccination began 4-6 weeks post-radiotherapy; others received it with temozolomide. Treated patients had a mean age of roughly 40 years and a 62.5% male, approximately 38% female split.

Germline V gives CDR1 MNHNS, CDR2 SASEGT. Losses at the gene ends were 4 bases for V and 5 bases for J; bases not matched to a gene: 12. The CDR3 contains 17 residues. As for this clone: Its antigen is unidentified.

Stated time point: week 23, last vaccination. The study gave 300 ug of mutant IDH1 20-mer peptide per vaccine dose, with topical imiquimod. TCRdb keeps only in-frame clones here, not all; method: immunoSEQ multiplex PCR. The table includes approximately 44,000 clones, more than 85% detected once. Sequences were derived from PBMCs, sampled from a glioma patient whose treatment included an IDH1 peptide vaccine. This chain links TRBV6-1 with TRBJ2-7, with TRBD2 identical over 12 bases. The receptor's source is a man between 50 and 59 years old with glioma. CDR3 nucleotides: TGTGCCAGCAGTGGACTCAACGGACTAGCGGGAATCGACGAGCAGTACTTC. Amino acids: CASSGLNGLAGIDEQYF.